Given below is one T cell receptor beta chain in context. These data originate in a study of blood T cell repertoires in COVID-19. At the level of the study: Spain, Italy and the United States supplied samples that represented acute and convalescent COVID-19. T cells, B-cell-depleted T cells, or PBMCs supplied cDNA or gDNA.

Original handling: From reference gene primer amplification, estimates of nucleated cell counts were derived. The table came from immunoSEQ multiplex PCR; TCRdb's copy has only in-frame clones and leaves some out. The DNA gave D and trimming, while V, J and clone size come from that table. The table shows 100,000 to 150,000 clones, with about 85% occurring only once. V was pared by 4 bases and J by 4 bases, with 5 bases of the junction left unmatched. This CDR3 region has 15 residues. Germline assignment: CDR1 MNHEY and CDR2 SMNVEV (reference sequence). The clonotype comes from a man aged 60 to 69 with acute or convalescent COVID-19. The material sequenced was peripheral blood. The chain combines TRBV27 with TRBJ1-5; 9 nucleotides line up with TRBD1. The CDR3 DNA reads TGTGCCAGCAGTTATTCGACAGGGGGGAATCAGCCCCAGCATTTT. This encodes CASSYSTGGNQPQHF.